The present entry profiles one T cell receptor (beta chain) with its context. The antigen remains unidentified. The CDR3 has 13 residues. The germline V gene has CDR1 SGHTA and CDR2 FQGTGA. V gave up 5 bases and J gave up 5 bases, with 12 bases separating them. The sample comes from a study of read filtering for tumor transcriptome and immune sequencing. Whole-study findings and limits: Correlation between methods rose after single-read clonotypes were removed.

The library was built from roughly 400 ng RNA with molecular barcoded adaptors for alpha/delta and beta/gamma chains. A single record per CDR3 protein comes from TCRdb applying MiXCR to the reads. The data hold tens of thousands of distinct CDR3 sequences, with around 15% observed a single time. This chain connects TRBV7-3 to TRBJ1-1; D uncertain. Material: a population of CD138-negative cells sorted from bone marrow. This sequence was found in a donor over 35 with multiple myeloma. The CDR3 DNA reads TGTGCCAGCAGCGCCAGCCCCGGGACTGAAGCTTTCTTT. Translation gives CASSASPGTEAFF. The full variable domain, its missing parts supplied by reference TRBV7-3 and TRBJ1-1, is GAGVSQTPSNKVTEKGKYVELRCDPISGHTALYWYRQSLGQGPEFLIYFQGTGAADDSGLPNDRFFAVRPEGSVSTLKIQRTERGDSAVYLCASSASPGTEAFFGQGTRLTVV.